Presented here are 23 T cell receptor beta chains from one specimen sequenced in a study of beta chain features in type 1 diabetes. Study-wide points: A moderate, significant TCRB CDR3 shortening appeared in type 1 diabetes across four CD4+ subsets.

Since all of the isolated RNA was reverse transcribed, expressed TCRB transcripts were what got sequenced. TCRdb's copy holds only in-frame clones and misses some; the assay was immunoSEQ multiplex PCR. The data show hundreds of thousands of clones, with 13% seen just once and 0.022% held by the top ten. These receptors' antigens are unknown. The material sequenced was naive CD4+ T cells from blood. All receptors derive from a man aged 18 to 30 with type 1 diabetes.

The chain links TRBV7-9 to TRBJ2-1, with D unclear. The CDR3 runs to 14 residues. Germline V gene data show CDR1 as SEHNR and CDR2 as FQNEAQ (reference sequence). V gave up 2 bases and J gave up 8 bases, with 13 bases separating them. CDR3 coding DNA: TGTGCCAGCAGCTTAATCTACCTTAACTATGAGCAGTTCTTC. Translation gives CASSLIYLNYEQFF.

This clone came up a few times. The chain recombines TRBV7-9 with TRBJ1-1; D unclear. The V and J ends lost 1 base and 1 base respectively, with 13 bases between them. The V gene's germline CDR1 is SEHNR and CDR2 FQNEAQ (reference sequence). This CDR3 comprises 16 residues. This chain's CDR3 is CASSLGPGTKNTEAFF. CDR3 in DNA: TGTGCCAGCAGCTTAGGTCCGGGTACGAAGAACACTGAAGCTTTCTTT.

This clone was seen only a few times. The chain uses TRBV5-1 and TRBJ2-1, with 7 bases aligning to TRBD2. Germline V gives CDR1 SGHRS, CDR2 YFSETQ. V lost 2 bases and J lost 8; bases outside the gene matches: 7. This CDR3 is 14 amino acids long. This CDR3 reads CASSFDLGRDEQFF. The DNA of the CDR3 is TGCGCCAGCAGCTTCGACCTTGGGAGGGATGAGCAGTTCTTC.

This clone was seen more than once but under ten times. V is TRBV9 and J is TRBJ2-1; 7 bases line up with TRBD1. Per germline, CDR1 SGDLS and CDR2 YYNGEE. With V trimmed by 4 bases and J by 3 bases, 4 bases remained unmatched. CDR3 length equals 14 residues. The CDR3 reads CASSSRDSYNEQFF. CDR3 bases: TGTGCCAGCAGCAGCCGGGACAGCTACAATGAGCAGTTCTTC. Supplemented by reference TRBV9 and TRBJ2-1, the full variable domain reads DSGVTQTPKHLITATGQRVTLRCSPRSGDLSVYWYQQSLDQGLQFLIQYYNGEERAKGNILERFSAQQFPDLHSELNLSSLELGDSALYFCASSSRDSYNEQFFGPGTRLTVL.

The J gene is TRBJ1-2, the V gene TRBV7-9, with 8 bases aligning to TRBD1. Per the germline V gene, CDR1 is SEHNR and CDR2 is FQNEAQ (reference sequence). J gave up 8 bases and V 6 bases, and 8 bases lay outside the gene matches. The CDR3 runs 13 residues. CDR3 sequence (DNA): TGTGCCAGCAGTAGCCAGGGGGCCAGCGGCTACACCTTC. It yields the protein CASSSQGASGYTF.

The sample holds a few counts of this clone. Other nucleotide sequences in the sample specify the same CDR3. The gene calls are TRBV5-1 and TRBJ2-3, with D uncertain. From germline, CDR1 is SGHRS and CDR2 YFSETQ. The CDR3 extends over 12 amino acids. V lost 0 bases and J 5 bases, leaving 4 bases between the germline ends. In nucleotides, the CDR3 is TGCGCCAGCAGCTTGGAGGGAGATACGCAGTATTTT. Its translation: CASSLEGDTQYF.

This CDR3 is CASRGQGRTEQFF. The CDR3, as DNA: TGTGCCAGCAGGGGCCAGGGACGCACTGAGCAGTTCTTC. The chain uses TRBV2 and TRBJ2-1; D is perhaps TRBD1 or TRBD2 (5 bases each). Germline values: CDR1 SNHLY, CDR2 FYNNEI. Trimming left V 6 bases short and J 9 bases short, with 15 bases between. This CDR3 has 13 residues.

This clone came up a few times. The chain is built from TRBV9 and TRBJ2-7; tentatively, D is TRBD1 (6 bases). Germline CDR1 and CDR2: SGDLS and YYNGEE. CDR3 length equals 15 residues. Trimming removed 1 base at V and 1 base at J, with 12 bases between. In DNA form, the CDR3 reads TGTGCCAGCAGCGTAACGGGGACACAGTCCTACGAGCAGTACTTC. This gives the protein CASSVTGTQSYEQYF.

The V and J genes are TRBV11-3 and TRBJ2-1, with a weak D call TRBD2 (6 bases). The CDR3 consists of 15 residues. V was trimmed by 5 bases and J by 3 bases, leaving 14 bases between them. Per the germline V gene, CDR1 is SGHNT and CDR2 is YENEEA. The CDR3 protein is CASSPGVTIYNEQFF. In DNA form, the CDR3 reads TGTGCCAGCAGCCCGGGAGTGACCATCTACAATGAGCAGTTCTTC.

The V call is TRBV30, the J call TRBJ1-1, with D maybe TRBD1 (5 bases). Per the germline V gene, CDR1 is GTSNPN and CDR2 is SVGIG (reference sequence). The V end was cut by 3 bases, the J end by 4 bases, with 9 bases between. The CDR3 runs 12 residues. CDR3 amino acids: CAWRLGGTEAFF. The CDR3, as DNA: TGTGCCTGGAGGCTTGGGGGCACTGAAGCTTTCTTT. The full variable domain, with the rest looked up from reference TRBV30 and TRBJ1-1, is SQTIHQWPATLVQPVGSPLSLECTVEGTSNPNLYWYRQAAGRGLQLLFYSVGIGQISSEVPQNLSASRPQDRQFILSSKKLLLSDSGFYLCAWRLGGTEAFFGQGTRLTVV.

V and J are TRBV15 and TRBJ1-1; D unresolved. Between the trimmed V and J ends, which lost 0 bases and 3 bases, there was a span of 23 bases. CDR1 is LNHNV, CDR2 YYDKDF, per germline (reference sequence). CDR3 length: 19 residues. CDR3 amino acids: CATSRDLGRPLWKDTEAFF. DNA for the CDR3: TGTGCCACCAGCAGAGATTTGGGCAGACCGTTATGGAAGGACACTGAAGCTTTCTTT.

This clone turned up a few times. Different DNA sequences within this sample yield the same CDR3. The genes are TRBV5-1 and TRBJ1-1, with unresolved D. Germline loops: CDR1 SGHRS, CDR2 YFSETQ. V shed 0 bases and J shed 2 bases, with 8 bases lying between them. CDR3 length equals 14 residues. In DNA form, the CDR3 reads TGCGCCAGCAGCTTGGGGCAGGTCAACACTGAAGCTTTCTTT. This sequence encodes CASSLGQVNTEAFF.

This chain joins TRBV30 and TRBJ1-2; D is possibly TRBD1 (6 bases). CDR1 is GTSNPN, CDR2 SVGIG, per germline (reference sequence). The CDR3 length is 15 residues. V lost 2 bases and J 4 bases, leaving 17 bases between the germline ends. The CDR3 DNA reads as TGTGCCTGGAGTCGGGACAATCTATTCGGCTATGGCTACACCTTC. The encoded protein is CAWSRDNLFGYGYTF.

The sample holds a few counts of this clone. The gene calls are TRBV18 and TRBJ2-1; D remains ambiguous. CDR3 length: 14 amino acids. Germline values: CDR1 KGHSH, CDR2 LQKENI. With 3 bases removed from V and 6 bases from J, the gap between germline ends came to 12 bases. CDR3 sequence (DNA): TGTGCCAGCTCACCGCCCGGACCAAGCAATGAGCAGTTCTTC. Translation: CASSPPGPSNEQFF.

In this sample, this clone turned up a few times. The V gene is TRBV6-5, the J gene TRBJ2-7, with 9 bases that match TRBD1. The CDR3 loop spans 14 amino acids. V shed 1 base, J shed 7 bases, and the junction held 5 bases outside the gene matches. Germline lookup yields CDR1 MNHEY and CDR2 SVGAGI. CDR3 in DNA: TGTGCCAGCAGTTACTGGGGACAGGGCCAAGAGCAGTACTTC. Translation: CASSYWGQGQEQYF.

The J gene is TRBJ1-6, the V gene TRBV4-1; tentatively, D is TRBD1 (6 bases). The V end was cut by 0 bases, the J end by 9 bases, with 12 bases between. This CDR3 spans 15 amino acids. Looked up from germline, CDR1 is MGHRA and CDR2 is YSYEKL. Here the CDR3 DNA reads TGCGCCAGCAGCCAAGATCGACAGGCAAGTTCACCCCTCCACTTT. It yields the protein CASSQDRQASSPLHF.

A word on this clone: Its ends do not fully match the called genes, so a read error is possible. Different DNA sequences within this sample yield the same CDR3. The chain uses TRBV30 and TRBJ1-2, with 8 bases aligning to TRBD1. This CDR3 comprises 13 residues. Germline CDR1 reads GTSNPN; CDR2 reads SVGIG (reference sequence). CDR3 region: CAWINRGVGGYTF. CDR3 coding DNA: TGTGCCTGGATAAACAGGGGGGTAGGTGGCTACACTTTC.

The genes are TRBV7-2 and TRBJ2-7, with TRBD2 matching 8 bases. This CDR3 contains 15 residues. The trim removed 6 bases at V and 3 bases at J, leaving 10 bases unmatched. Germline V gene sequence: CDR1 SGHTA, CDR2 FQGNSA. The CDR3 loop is CASSTFGSGGYEQYF. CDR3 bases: TGTGCCAGCAGTACCTTTGGGAGCGGGGGCTACGAGCAGTACTTC.

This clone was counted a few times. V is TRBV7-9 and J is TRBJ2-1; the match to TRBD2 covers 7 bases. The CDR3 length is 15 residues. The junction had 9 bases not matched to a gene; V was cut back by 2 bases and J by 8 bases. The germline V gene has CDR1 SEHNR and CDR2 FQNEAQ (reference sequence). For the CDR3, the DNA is TGTGCCAGCAGCTTAAACACCCGACTAGCCGATGAGCAGTTCTTC. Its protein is CASSLNTRLADEQFF.

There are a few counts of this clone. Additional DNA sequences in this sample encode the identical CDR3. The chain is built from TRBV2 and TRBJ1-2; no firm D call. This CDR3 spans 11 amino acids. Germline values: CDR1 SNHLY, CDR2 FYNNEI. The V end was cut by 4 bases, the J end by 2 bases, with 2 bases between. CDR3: CASSGNYGYTF. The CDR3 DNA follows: TGTGCCAGCAGTGGGAACTATGGCTACACCTTC.

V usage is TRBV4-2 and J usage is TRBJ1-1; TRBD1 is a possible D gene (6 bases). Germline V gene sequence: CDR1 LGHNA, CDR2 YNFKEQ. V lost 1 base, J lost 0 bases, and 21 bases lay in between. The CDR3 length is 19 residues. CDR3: CASSQVKGGRDPMNTEAFF. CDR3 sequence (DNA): TGTGCCAGCAGCCAAGTGAAGGGGGGGCGGGACCCAATGAACACTGAAGCTTTCTTT.

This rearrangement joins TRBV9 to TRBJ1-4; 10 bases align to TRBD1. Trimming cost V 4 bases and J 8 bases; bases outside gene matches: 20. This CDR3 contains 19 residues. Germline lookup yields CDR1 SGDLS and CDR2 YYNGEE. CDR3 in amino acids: CASSPDWDRGFSAVEKLFF. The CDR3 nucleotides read TGTGCCAGCAGCCCAGATTGGGACAGGGGTTTTTCTGCGGTAGAAAAACTGTTTTTT.

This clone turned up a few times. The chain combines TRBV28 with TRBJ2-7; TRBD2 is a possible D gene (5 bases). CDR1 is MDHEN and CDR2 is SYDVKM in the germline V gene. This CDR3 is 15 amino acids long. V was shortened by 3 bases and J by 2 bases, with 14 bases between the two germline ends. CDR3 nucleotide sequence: TGTGCCAGCAGTTTTGTGAGCGGTATCACCTACGAGCAGTACTTC. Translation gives CASSFVSGITYEQYF.